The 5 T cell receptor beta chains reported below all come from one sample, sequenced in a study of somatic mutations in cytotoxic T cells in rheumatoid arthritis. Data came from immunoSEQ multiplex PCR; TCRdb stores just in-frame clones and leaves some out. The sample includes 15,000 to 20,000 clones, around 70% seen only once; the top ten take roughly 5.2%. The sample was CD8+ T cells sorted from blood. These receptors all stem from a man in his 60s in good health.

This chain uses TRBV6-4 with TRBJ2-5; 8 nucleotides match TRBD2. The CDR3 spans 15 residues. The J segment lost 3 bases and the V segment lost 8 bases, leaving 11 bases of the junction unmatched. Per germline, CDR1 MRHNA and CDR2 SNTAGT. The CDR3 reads CASPRASGGKETQYF. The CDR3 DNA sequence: TGTGCCAGCCCCAGGGCCAGCGGGGGCAAAGAGACCCAGTACTTC.

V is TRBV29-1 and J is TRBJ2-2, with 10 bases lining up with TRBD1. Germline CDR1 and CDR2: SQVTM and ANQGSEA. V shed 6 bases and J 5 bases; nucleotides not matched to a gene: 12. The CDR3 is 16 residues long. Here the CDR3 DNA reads TGCAGCGTCCCAACTCCGGGACAGGGGTATACCGGGGAGCTGTTTTTT. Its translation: CSVPTPGQGYTGELFF.

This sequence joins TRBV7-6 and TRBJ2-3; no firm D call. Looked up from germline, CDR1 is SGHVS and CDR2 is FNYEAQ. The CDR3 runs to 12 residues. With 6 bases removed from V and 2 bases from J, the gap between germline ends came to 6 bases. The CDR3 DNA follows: TGTGCCAGCAGTTACAACACAGATACGCAGTATTTT. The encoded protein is CASSYNTDTQYF.

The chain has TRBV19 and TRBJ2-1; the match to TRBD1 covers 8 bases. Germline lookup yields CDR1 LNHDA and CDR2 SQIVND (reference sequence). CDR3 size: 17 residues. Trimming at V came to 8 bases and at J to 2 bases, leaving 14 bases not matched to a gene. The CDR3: CASGQGPSGAPYNEQFF. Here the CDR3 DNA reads TGTGCCAGTGGACAGGGTCCCTCAGGGGCCCCCTACAATGAGCAGTTCTTC.

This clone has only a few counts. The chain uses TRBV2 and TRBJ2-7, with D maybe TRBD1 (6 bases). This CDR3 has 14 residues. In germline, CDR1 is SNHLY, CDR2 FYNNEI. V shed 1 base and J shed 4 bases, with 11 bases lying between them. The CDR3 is CASSEGGGGYEQYF. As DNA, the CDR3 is TGTGCCAGCAGTGAAGGTGGGGGCGGGTACGAGCAGTACTTC. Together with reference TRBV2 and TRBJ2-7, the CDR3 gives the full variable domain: EPEVTQTPSHQVTQMGQEVILRCVPISNHLYFYWYRQILGQKVEFLVSFYNNEISEKSEIFDDQFSVERPDGSNFTLKIRSTKLEDSAMYFCASSEGGGGYEQYFGPGTRLTVT.